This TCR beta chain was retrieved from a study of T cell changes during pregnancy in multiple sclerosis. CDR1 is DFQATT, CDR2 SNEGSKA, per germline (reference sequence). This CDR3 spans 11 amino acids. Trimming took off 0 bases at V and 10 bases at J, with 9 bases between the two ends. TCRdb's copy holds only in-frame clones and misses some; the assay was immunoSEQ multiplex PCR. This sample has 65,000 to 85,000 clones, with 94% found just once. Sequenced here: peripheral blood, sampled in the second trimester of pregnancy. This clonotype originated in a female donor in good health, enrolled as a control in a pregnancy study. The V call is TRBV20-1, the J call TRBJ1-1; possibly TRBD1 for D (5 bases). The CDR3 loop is CSARDVGRAFF. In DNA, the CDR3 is TGCAGTGCTAGAGATGTGGGGCGAGCTTTCTTT.